This TCR beta chain was sequenced in a study of cytomegalovirus exposure and HLA in healthy donors. Study details: The Caucasian-associated ancestry cluster held roughly 80% of 398 genotyped donors. Broader study findings: TCR beta sequences reportedly predicted most subjects' HLA-A and HLA-B alleles accurately. The investigators catalogued 160 or so TCR beta chains as cytomegalovirus-associated.

Deletions cut 4 bases from V and 0 bases from J, with 11 bases between. The CDR3 runs to 15 residues. Germline V gene lookup returns CDR1 SNHLY and CDR2 FYNNEI. The primer mix had 60 Vbeta and 13 Jbeta primers. Sequencing was performed with immunoSEQ multiplex PCR; in TCRdb, only in-frame clones are kept and a portion is missing. The sample contains 72,000 or so clones, 74% of which appear only once. This clone appeared a single time. What it binds is not known. What was sequenced was PBMCs. The sequence came from a human donor in good health. V and J are TRBV2 and TRBJ2-3, with D tentatively TRBD2 (6 bases). The CDR3 coding sequence is TGTGCCAGCAGTGGTCGCGGGACTAGCACAGATACGCAGTATTTT. It codes for CASSGRGTSTDTQYF.